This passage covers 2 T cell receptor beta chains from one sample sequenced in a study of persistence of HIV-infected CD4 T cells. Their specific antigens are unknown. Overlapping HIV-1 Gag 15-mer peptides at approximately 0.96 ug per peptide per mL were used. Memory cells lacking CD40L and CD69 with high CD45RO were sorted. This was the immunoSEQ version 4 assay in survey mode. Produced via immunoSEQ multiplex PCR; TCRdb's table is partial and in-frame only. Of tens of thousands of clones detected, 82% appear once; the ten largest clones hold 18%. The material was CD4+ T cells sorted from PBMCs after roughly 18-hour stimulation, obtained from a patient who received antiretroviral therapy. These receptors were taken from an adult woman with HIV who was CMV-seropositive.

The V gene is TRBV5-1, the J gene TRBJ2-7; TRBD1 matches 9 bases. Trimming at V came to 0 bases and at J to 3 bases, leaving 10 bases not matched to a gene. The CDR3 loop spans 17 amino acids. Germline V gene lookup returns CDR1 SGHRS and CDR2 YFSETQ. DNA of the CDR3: TGCGCCAGCAGCTTGGCATTTGTGACAGGGGGTATCTACGAGCAGTACTTC. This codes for CASSLAFVTGGIYEQYF.

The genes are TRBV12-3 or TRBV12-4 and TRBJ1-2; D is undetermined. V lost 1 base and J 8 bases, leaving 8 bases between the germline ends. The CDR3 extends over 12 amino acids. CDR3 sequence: CASSLEQRGYTF. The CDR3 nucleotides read TGTGCCAGCAGTTTAGAACAAAGGGGCTACACCTTC.